These T cell receptor beta chains were read from a single sample in a study of OX40 agonist ivuxolimab in advanced cancers. The repertoire was sequenced with immunoSEQ multiplex PCR; TCRdb's copy has only in-frame clones and lacks some. The table lists approximately 82,000 clones, approximately 84% of them singletons. Sequenced material: CD4+ or CD8+ T cells sorted from blood, taken in a trial of the OX40 agonist ivuxolimab. These receptors originate from an adult with an advanced solid tumor such as melanoma, head and neck, liver or kidney cancer. The CDR3 runs from the conserved cysteine through the conserved F or W. A D gene is named only where the DNA matches it firmly. Size tells how often a clone was seen (once, few, many) or the class of an expanded clone, and some rows leave it out.

size	V	D	J	CDR3	DNA
NA	TRBV5-4	NA	TRBJ2-1	CASSTAGRYNEQFF	TGTGCCAGCAGCACTGCGGGACGTTACAATGAGCAGTTCTTC
NA	TRBV5-4	NA	TRBJ1-2	CASSTRSGGHYGYTF	TGTGCCAGCAGCACAAGATCGGGGGGCCACTATGGCTACACCTTC
NA	TRBV11-3	NA	TRBJ2-1	CASSLGGQGFNEQFF	TGTGCCAGCAGCTTAGGTGGGCAGGGCTTCAATGAGCAGTTCTTC
NA	TRBV4-3	TRBD1	TRBJ1-5	CASSQDDRGGEPQHF	TGCGCCAGCAGCCAAGATGACAGGGGAGGAGAGCCCCAGCATTTT
once	TRBV29-1	NA	TRBJ2-3	CSVEQGIRYF	TGCAGCGTTGAACAGGGGATCCGGTATTTT
few	TRBV28	NA	TRBJ1-2	CASSWYSGFDGYTF	TGTGCCAGCAGTTGGTACAGCGGCTTTGATGGCTACACCTTC
NA	TRBV6-1	NA	TRBJ2-4	CASIQDLEQNIQYF	TGTGCCAGCATCCAGGATTTGGAGCAAAACATTCAGTACTTC
once	TRBV7-8	TRBD2	TRBJ2-7	CASSLYTSGASYEQYF	TGTGCCAGCAGCTTATATACTAGCGGGGCCTCCTACGAGCAGTACTTC
NA	TRBV7-2	NA	TRBJ2-2	CASSLAGSVTGELFF	TGTGCCAGCAGCTTAGCAGGGTCGGTCACCGGGGAGCTGTTTTTT
NA	TRBV13	TRBD1	TRBJ2-1	CASSPGQGRNNEQFF	TGTGCCAGCAGCCCGGGACAGGGACGGAACAATGAGCAGTTCTTC
NA	TRBV19	NA	TRBJ1-1	CASSIDLGGRGTEAFF	TGTGCCAGTAGTATAGATCTCGGGGGCAGGGGCACTGAAGCTTTCTTT
NA	TRBV29-1	TRBD2	TRBJ2-7	CSVGTSGSYEQYF	TGCAGCGTCGGGACTAGCGGGAGTTACGAGCAGTACTTC
NA	TRBV5-8	NA	TRBJ1-2	CASSLRGAGGYTF	TGTGCCAGCAGCTTGCGAGGGGCCGGGGGCTACACCTTC
NA	TRBV2	NA	TRBJ2-7	CASKWTAFSYEQYF	TGTGCCAGCAAGTGGACAGCGTTTTCCTACGAGCAGTACTTC
NA	TRBV5-4	NA	TRBJ2-1	CASSPAGQLYNEQFF	TGTGCCAGCAGCCCAGCGGGACAGCTATACAATGAGCAGTTCTTC
few	TRBV27	TRBD2	TRBJ2-1	CASSPSTSGSSHEQFF	TGTGCCAGCAGTCCCAGTACTAGCGGGAGTAGCCATGAGCAGTTCTTC
NA	TRBV7-9	NA	TRBJ1-4	CASSSSTSGEKLFF	TGTGCCAGCAGCTCCTCAACCAGTGGGGAAAAACTGTTTTTT
NA	TRBV19	TRBD2	TRBJ2-7	CASSITPAGGYEQYF	TGTGCCAGTAGTATCACTCCAGCGGGAGGTTACGAGCAGTACTTC
NA	TRBV6-1	NA	TRBJ2-4	CASSESVLRPKNIQYF	TGTGCCAGCAGTGAATCCGTATTACGGCCCAAAAACATTCAGTACTTC
NA	TRBV5-1	TRBD1	TRBJ1-6	CASSYGTAKNSPLHF	TGCGCCAGCAGCTACGGGACAGCGAAGAATTCACCCCTCCACTTT
once	TRBV30	NA	TRBJ2-3	CAWSVGTDTQYF	TGTGCCTGGAGTGTTGGGACAGATACGCAGTATTTT
once	TRBV4-1	NA	TRBJ2-5	CASSQDLGAETQYF	TGCGCCAGCAGCCAAGATTTGGGGGCTGAGACCCAGTACTTC
NA	TRBV11-3	NA	TRBJ2-7	CASSFDVSYEQYF	TGTGCCAGCAGCTTTGACGTTTCCTACGAGCAGTACTTT
NA	TRBV9	NA	TRBJ1-1	CASSLDSPEMNTEAFF	TGTGCCAGCAGCCTAGACAGCCCCGAGATGAACACTGAAGCTTTCTTT
once	TRBV9	NA	TRBJ2-1	CASSVNRDNEQFF	TGTGCCAGCAGCGTAAACAGGGACAATGAGCAGTTCTTC
NA	TRBV4-3	TRBD1	TRBJ1-6	CASSQDPDRGRSPLHF	TGCGCCAGCAGCCAAGACCCAGACAGGGGCCGGTCACCCCTCCACTTT
NA	TRBV2	NA	TRBJ2-3	CASSESTRTSTDTQYF	TGTGCCAGCAGTGAGTCGACGAGAACTAGCACAGATACGCAGTATTTT
NA	TRBV12-1	NA	TRBJ2-1	CASRNSGSSYNEQFF	TGTGCCAGCAGAAATAGCGGGAGCTCCTACAATGAGCAGTTCTTC
NA	TRBV29-1	NA	TRBJ2-3	CSVEAGVTDTQYF	TGCAGCGTTGAAGCCGGAGTCACAGATACGCAGTATTTT
few	TRBV7-9	TRBD2	TRBJ2-2	CASSLRLAELTGELFF	TGTGCCAGCAGCTTAAGACTAGCGGAGCTCACCGGGGAGCTGTTTTTT
NA	TRBV4-2	TRBD1	TRBJ1-3	CASSSRGLGNTIYF	TGTGCCAGCAGCTCAAGGGGGCTAGGAAACACCATATATTTT
NA	TRBV5-1	TRBD2	TRBJ2-1	CASSWTSGGDNEQFF	TGCGCCAGCAGCTGGACTAGCGGGGGGGACAATGAGCAGTTCTTC
NA	TRBV7-9	NA	TRBJ2-7	CASSLVGGSSYEQYF	TGTGCCAGCAGCTTAGTTGGAGGGAGCTCCTACGAGCAGTACTTC
NA	TRBV18	NA	TRBJ1-5	CASSLSGDQPQHF	TGTGCCAGCTCACTGTCGGGAGATCAGCCCCAGCATTTT
NA	TRBV10-1	TRBD1	TRBJ1-1	CASSPRTGNRETEAFF	TGCGCCAGCAGTCCAAGGACAGGGAATCGAGAGACTGAAGCTTTCTTT
NA	TRBV10-1	NA	TRBJ2-5	CATLRRAQETQYF	TGCGCCACCCTCCGACGGGCCCAAGAGACCCAGTACTTC
NA	TRBV7-9	TRBD1	TRBJ2-3	CASTLPDRDVGNTQYF	TGTGCCAGCACCCTCCCGGACAGGGATGTTGGAAATACGCAGTATTTT
NA	TRBV6-6	TRBD1	TRBJ1-4	CASRNPQGGEKLFF	TGTGCCAGTAGAAATCCACAGGGGGGGGAAAAACTGTTTTTT
NA	TRBV28	NA	TRBJ1-2	CASSLDGAAGYTF	TGTGCCAGCAGTTTAGATGGGGCTGCGGGCTACACCTTC
once	TRBV30	TRBD1	TRBJ1-1	CAWSVFQGVFTEAFF	TGTGCCTGGAGTGTATTCCAGGGGGTCTTCACTGAAGCTTTCTTT
NA	TRBV5-4	NA	TRBJ2-2	CASSLDALNTGELFF	TGTGCCAGCAGCTTGGATGCGTTGAACACCGGGGAGCTGTTTTTT
NA	TRBV5-4	NA	TRBJ2-3	CASTGRGASSTDTQYF	TGTGCTTCAACGGGGAGGGGGGCGTCTAGCACAGATACGCAGTATTTT
NA	TRBV6-5	NA	TRBJ2-6	CASSLTRPSGANVLTF	TGTGCCAGCAGTTTGACGCGACCCTCTGGGGCCAACGTCCTGACTTTC
NA	TRBV19	NA	TRBJ2-6	CASSIGWQGETLGANVLTF	TGTGCCAGTAGTATAGGTTGGCAGGGCGAGACCCTCGGGGCCAACGTCCTGACTTTC
NA	TRBV6-1	NA	TRBJ1-2	CASVRGLGANYGYTF	TGTGCCAGCGTGCGAGGGTTGGGAGCTAACTATGGCTACACCTTC
once	TRBV19	TRBD1	TRBJ1-4	CASSQFGTGGEKLFF	TGTGCCAGTAGCCAATTCGGGACAGGAGGCGAAAAACTGTTTTTT